The rows below give T cell receptor beta chains drawn from one sample of a study of cytomegalovirus exposure and HLA in healthy donors. Data came from immunoSEQ multiplex PCR; TCRdb stores just in-frame clones and leaves some out. The data contain fewer than 250,000 clones, roughly three quarters of them singletons. Sample: PBMCs. Receptors originate from a male donor in good health and CMV-seropositive. Both conserved end residues are part of each CDR3. A D gene is named only where the DNA matches it firmly. Clone size appears in some rows only: once, few, many, or a class for an expanded clone.

j_gene	v_gene	d_gene	abundance	CDR3aa	CDR3nt
TRBJ2-3	TRBV29-1	TRBD1	-	CSDLTGDTDTQYF	TGCAGCGACTTGACAGGGGACACAGATACGCAGTATTTT
TRBJ2-5	TRBV7-6	TRBD1	once	CASSLNQGARETQYF	TGTGCCAGCAGCCTAAATCAGGGGGCCCGGGAGACCCAGTACTTC
TRBJ2-5	TRBV27	-	-	CASTIDKTQYF	TGTGCCAGCACCATAGACAAGACCCAGTACTTC
TRBJ1-5	TRBV9	-	-	CASSVQGGDQPQHF	TGTGCCAGCAGCGTACAGGGTGGTGATCAGCCCCAGCATTTT
TRBJ2-1	TRBV11-2	TRBD2	-	CASSLGGGPYNEQFF	TGTGCCAGCAGCTTAGGCGGGGGGCCGTACAATGAGCAGTTCTTC
TRBJ2-5	TRBV20-1	-	few	CSAEKGETQYF	TGCAGTGCCGAGAAGGGGGAGACCCAGTACTTC
TRBJ2-1	TRBV5-5	TRBD2	-	CASSWDGEGEQFF	TGTGCCAGCAGCTGGGACGGGGAGGGTGAGCAGTTCTTC
TRBJ1-1	TRBV5-4	-	few	CASSLWGGQAFF	TGTGCCAGCAGCTTATGGGGAGGTCAAGCTTTCTTT
TRBJ2-1	TRBV4-2	TRBD2	-	CASSQHTGLADRYNEQFF	TGTGCCAGCAGCCAGCACACGGGACTAGCGGACCGCTACAATGAGCAGTTCTTC
TRBJ2-7	TRBV12-5	-	-	CASGSLRGKASYEQYF	TGTGCTAGTGGTTCGTTGCGGGGAAAAGCTTCCTACGAGCAGTACTTC
TRBJ2-2	TRBV5-4	TRBD2	-	CASSLVLAGFTGELFF	TGTGCCAGCAGCTTGGTCCTAGCGGGATTCACCGGGGAGCTGTTTTTT
TRBJ2-2	TRBV10-3	-	-	CAIRPDRGRGWLFF	TGTGCCATCAGGCCCGACCGAGGTCGCGGTTGGCTGTTTTTT
TRBJ2-3	TRBV6-1	-	-	CASSETTVGIELDTQYF	TGTGCCAGCAGTGAAACCACAGTCGGCATCGAGTTAGATACGCAGTATTTT
TRBJ2-2	TRBV2	-	-	CASRVLNGELFF	TGTGCCAGCAGGGTACTGAACGGGGAGCTGTTTTTT
TRBJ1-2	TRBV5-1	-	once	CASSATGQGYGYTF	TGCGCCAGCAGCGCGACGGGACAAGGGTATGGCTACACCTTC
TRBJ1-5	TRBV6-5	-	-	CASSYNSRGNQPQHF	TGTGCCAGCAGTTATAACTCTCGGGGCAATCAGCCCCAGCATTTT
TRBJ2-2	TRBV6-1	TRBD2	once	CATQRRGLDTGELFF	TGTGCCACCCAGCGGCGTGGACTAGACACCGGGGAGCTGTTTTTT
TRBJ2-1	TRBV18	-	-	CASSPGLTSYGAEQFF	TGTGCCAGCTCACCGGGTTTAACTAGTTATGGAGCTGAGCAGTTCTTC
TRBJ2-5	TRBV6-6	-	-	CASSLGKRAVETQYF	TGTGCCAGCAGCCTGGGAAAGAGGGCCGTGGAGACCCAGTACTTC
TRBJ2-5	TRBV28	-	-	CASSSPRFRSETQYF	TGTGCCAGCAGTTCCCCCCGTTTTCGGTCAGAGACCCAGTACTTC
TRBJ2-3	TRBV29-1	TRBD2	once	CSVAGGGDLTDTQYF	TGCAGCGTTGCGGGCGGGGGGGACTTAACAGATACGCAGTATTTT
TRBJ1-3	TRBV28	TRBD1	-	CASSFSGAGGGNTIYF	TGTGCCAGCAGTTTCAGTGGTGCAGGGGGTGGAAACACCATATATTTT
TRBJ1-5	TRBV7-2	-	-	CASSLWTPGEPQHF	TGTGCCAGCAGCTTATGGACCCCCGGGGAGCCCCAGCATTTT
TRBJ2-6	TRBV21-1	-	-	CASSKSRGIGGANVLTF	TGTGCCAGCAGCAAAAGTCGGGGGATAGGTGGGGCCAACGTCCTGACTTTC
TRBJ1-6	TRBV10-3	-	-	CAISESSRGTDSPLHF	TGTGCCATCAGTGAGTCGTCCCGGGGGACCGATTCACCCCTCCACTTT
TRBJ2-1	TRBV28	TRBD2	few	CASPPGRERGNEQFF	TGTGCCAGTCCCCCCGGGCGGGAGAGGGGCAATGAGCAGTTCTTC
TRBJ2-1	TRBV21-1	-	once	CASSIHPVGQGAYNEQFF	-
TRBJ1-5	TRBV30	TRBD1	-	CAWSPGGAQPQHF	TGTGCCTGGTCCCCAGGGGGTGCACAGCCCCAGCATTTT
TRBJ2-2	TRBV4-1	-	-	CASSLERNTITSSNTGELFF	TGCGCCAGCAGTCTCGAACGCAACACCATAACCTCCTCCAACACCGGGGAGCTGTTTTTT
TRBJ2-1	TRBV7-6	-	once	CASSKGHQQGNEQFF	TGTGCCAGCAGCAAGGGACACCAACAGGGTAATGAGCAGTTCTTC
TRBJ2-4	TRBV6-5	TRBD1	-	CASSRTGRAENIQYF	TGTGCCAGCAGTAGGACAGGGCGGGCTGAAAACATTCAGTACTTC
TRBJ2-7	TRBV7-2	-	few	CASSLDPGVISYEQYF	TGTGCCAGCAGCTTAGACCCAGGGGTGATCTCCTACGAGCAGTACTTC
TRBJ2-7	TRBV7-2	TRBD2	-	CASSSSGGGYEQYF	TGTGCCAGCAGCTCTAGCGGGGGGGGATACGAGCAGTACTTC
TRBJ2-2	TRBV9	TRBD2	-	CASSGRLAGVNTGELFF	TGTGCCAGCAGCGGACGACTAGCGGGGGTGAACACCGGGGAGCTGTTTTTT
TRBJ1-6	TRBV7-6	TRBD1	once	CASSLRPGGSTSNSPLHF	TGTGCCAGCAGCTTAAGGCCAGGGGGCTCGACCTCAAATTCACCCCTCCACTTT
TRBJ1-5	TRBV7-2	TRBD1	-	CASSLRPRQGLVSNQPQHF	TGTGCCAGCAGCTTACGCCCCCGACAGGGATTGGTCAGCAATCAGCCCCAGCATTTT
TRBJ2-3	TRBV7-2	-	few	CASSLAGVPTDTQYF	TGTGCCAGCAGCTTAGCCGGGGTGCCCACAGATACGCAGTATTTT
TRBJ1-2	TRBV2	TRBD1	-	CASSSQGGTGADTF	TGTGCCAGCAGTTCCCAGGGTGGGACAGGGGCTGACACCTTC
TRBJ1-2	TRBV5-4	-	-	CASSMDTYGYTF	TGTGCCAGCAGCATGGACACCTATGGCTACACCTTC
TRBJ1-5	TRBV7-9	-	-	CASSVGWGTGTFSNQPQHF	TGTGCCAGCAGCGTAGGGTGGGGGACCGGGACATTCAGCAATCAGCCCCAGCATTTT
TRBJ2-7	TRBV7-2	-	-	CASSSSSYEQYF	TGTGCCAGCAGCTCATCCTCCTACGAGCAGTACTTC
TRBJ2-5	TRBV11-2	TRBD2	-	CASSLGTSGGQETQYF	TGTGCCAGCAGCCTGGGGACTAGCGGTGGACAAGAGACCCAGTACTTC
TRBJ2-4	TRBV13	TRBD2	-	CASLEREGRAKNIQYF	TGTGCCAGCCTAGAGCGGGAGGGCCGCGCCAAAAACATTCAGTACTTC
TRBJ2-7	TRBV30	-	-	CAWSGAYEQYF	TGTGCCTGGAGTGGGGCGTACGAGCAGTACTTC
TRBJ2-6	TRBV5-5	-	-	CASSLATVAANVLTF	TGTGCCAGCAGCTTGGCGACAGTCGCGGCCAACGTCCTGACTTTC
TRBJ2-7	TRBV29-1	-	-	CSTGDSYEQYF	TGCTCCACCGGTGATTCCTACGAGCAGTACTTC
TRBJ2-3	TRBV19	-	once	CASRNRQTDTQYF	TGTGCCAGTAGGAATCGACAGACAGATACGCAGTATTTT
TRBJ2-5	TRBV7-2	-	once	CASKSGEETQYF	TGTGCCAGCAAATCAGGGGAGGAGACCCAGTACTTC
TRBJ2-7	TRBV7-2	-	once	CASSFRGSGPYEQYF	TGTGCCAGCAGCTTTCGGGGATCAGGCCCCTACGAGCAGTACTTC